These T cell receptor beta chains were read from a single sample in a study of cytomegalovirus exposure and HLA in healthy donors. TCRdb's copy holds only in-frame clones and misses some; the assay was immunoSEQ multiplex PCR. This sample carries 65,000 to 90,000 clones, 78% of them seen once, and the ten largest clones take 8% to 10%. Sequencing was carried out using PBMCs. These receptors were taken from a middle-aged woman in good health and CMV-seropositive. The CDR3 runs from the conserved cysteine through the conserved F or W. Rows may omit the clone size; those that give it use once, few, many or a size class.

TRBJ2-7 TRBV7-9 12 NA CASSSRVDEQYF
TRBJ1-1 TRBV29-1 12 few CSVGTGMTEAFF
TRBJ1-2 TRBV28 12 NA CASKVANYGYTF
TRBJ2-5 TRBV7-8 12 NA CASSRDKETQYF
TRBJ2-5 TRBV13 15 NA CASSRNRGLWETQYF
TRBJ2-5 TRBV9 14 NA CASSVGPNQETQYF
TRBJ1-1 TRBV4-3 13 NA CASSFTPNTEAFF
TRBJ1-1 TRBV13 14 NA CASRRGLRSPEAFF
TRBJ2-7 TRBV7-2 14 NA CASSFGQAVYEQYF
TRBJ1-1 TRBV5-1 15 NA CASSLWVGVNTEAFF
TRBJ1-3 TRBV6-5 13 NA CASRETTGNTIYF
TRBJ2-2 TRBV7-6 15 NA CASRPTGLNTGELFF
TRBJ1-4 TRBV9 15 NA CASSVAGNSNEKLFF
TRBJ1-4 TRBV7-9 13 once CASSIDRREKLFF
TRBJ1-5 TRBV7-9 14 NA CASSLGQGGQPQHF
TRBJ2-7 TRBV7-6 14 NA CASSLSRQGVMQYF
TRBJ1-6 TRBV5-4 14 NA CASSPQGDNSPLHF
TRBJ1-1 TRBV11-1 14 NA CASRRSGSGTEAFF
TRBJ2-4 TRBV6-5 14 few CASRPGLAVHIQYF
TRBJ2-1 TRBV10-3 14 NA CAIRGLADYNEQFF
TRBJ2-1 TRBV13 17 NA CASSLGLTSGGINEQFF
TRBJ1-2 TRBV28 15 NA CASSSWTQANYGYTF
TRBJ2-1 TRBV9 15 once CASSLGTSGTHEQFF
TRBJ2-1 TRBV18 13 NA CASSQTEANEQFF
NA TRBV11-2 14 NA CASRTTGDVYEQYF
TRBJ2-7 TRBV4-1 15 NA CASSQDATGTYEQYF
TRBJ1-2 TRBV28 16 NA CASSLGTGGGDYGYTF
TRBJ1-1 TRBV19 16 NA CASNYRGTGRVAEAFF
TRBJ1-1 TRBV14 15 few CASSQHRGLNTEAFF
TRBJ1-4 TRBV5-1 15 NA CASSSRQGTNEKLFF
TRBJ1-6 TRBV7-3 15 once CASSPGQGANSPLHF
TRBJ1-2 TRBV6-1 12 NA CASRPGQDGYTF
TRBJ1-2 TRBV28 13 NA CASSLSSPTFYTF
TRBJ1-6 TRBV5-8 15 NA CASSLGGTPNSPLHF
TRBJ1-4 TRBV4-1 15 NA CASSQDPGYDEKLFF
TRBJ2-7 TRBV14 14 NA CASSYDSNAYEQYF
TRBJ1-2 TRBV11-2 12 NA CASSRDSYGYTF
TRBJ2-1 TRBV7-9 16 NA CASSFRGQQRINEQFF
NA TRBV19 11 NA CASSIGYEQYF
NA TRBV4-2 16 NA CASSQEEGTGGYEQYF